This TCR beta chain was identified during a study of blood T cell repertoires in COVID-19. Study-wide context: Researchers got acute and convalescent COVID-19 samples from the United States, Italy and Spain.

Here immunoSEQ multiplex PCR was the method, and the copy in TCRdb shows in-frame clones only, minus some. This sample has 210,000 or so clones; 70% to 90% occur once, and the top ten carry 12%. The CDR3 covers 15 residues. V was trimmed by 7 bases and J by 2 bases, leaving 18 bases between them. Germline V gives CDR1 MNHEY, CDR2 SVGAGI. The J gene is TRBJ2-7, the V gene TRBV6-5; D possibly corresponds to TRBD1 (5 bases). Sequencing was done on a sample of peripheral blood. The clonotype comes from a young woman who had recovered from COVID-19. CDR3 sequence (DNA): TGTGCCAGCAAACCTATTGACAGTCAAGCCTACGAGCAGTACTTC. Its protein is CASKPIDSQAYEQYF.